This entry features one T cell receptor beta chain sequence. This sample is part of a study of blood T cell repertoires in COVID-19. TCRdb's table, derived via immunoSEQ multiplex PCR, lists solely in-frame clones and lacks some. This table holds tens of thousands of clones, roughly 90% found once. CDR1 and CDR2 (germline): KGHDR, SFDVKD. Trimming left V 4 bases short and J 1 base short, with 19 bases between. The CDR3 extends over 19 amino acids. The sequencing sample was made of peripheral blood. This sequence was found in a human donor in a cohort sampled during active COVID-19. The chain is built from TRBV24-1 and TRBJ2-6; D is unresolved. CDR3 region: CATSEKNKKVISGANVLTF. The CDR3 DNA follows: TGTGCCACCAGTGAAAAAAACAAGAAAGTAATATCTGGGGCCAACGTCCTGACTTTC.